These 27 T cell receptor beta chains originate from one sample sequenced in a study of T-cell reconstitution after alpha-beta-depleted transplantation in children. Unique molecular identifiers were used in preparing the TCRbeta library. MiXCR was run by TCRdb on the PCR reads, yielding one entry per CDR3 protein. The profile shows around 200,000 distinct CDR3 sequences, 7% to 9% of them singletons. Material: PBMCs, mostly from graft donor cells, obtained 360 days after TCRalphabeta/CD19-depleted stem cell transplant. The origin of the receptors is a male patient aged 2-10 years who had a stem cell transplant for acute myeloid leukemia, so the T cells may come from the graft donor.

CDR3 protein: CASSQARQGISYEQYV. CDR3 in DNA: TGTGCCAGCAGCCAAGCTCGACAGGGAATCTCCTACGAGCAGTACGTC. The chain employs TRBV3-1 and TRBJ2-7; 7 bases map to TRBD1. Trimming took 1 base from V and 0 from J; bases not matched to a gene: 6. Germline V CDR1 and CDR2: LGHDT, YNNKEL (reference sequence). CDR3 length: 16 residues.

This clonotype has just a few counts. The chain couples TRBV20-1 to TRBJ1-1; TRBD1 might be the D (6 bases). The CDR3 spans 12 residues. The germline CDR1 and CDR2 sequences are DFQATT and SNEGSKA (reference sequence). Trimming left V 3 bases short and J 11 bases short, with 16 bases between. CDR3 sequence (DNA): TGCAGTGCTAGCCCCCAGGGGCTCGGGGCTTTCTTT. Protein: CSASPQGLGAFF.

This clonotype was detected many times. Here the CDR3 reads CASSLGGIPEAFF. The CDR3 bases are TGCGCCAGCAGCTTGGGGGGAATCCCTGAAGCTTTCTTT. This rearrangement joins TRBV5-1 to TRBJ1-1; D is unresolved. The germline CDR1 and CDR2 sequences are SGHRS and YFSETQ. This CDR3 has 13 residues. Trimming removed 0 bases from V and 6 bases from J, with 9 bases in between.

This clonotype has more than one count but fewer than ten. The chain carries TRBV20-1 and TRBJ2-4; weak D call: TRBD2 (6 bases). This CDR3 comprises 15 residues. The V end was cut by 2 bases, the J end by 4 bases, with 15 bases between. In germline, CDR1 is DFQATT, CDR2 SNEGSKA (reference sequence). The CDR3 nucleotides read TGCAGTGCTAGACTTAGCGGAGACCCTAAAAACATTCAGTACTTC. This codes for CSARLSGDPKNIQYF.

V is TRBV12-3 or TRBV12-4 and J is TRBJ2-5; 7 bases map to TRBD2. This CDR3 has 15 residues. Losses at the gene ends were 5 bases for V and 5 bases for J; bases not matched to a gene: 11. CDR3 protein: CASSPLGGGRETQYF. The CDR3, as DNA: TGTGCCAGCAGTCCTTTGGGGGGAGGGCGGGAGACCCAGTACTTC.

This clonotype has ten or more counts. V usage is TRBV27 and J usage is TRBJ2-1, with 7 bases identical to TRBD1. V lost 4 bases to trimming and J lost 8 bases; unmatched junction nucleotides: 5. From germline, CDR1 is MNHEY and CDR2 SMNVEV (reference sequence). The CDR3 contains 13 residues. The CDR3, as DNA: TGTGCCAGCAGTTCTACAGGGGTGGATGAGCAGTTCTTC. Translated, it gives CASSSTGVDEQFF.

Ten or more counts support this clonotype. This rearrangement joins TRBV12-3 or TRBV12-4 to TRBJ2-7, with 12 nucleotides matching TRBD1. This CDR3 is built from 14 residues. With 6 bases clipped from V and 5 bases from J, the junction kept 5 bases outside the gene matches. CDR3 region: CASRGTGGFNEQYF. For the CDR3, the DNA is TGTGCCAGCAGAGGGACAGGGGGCTTTAACGAGCAGTACTTC.

Regarding this clonotype: One end of the junction varies from germline; a read error may be responsible. V and J are TRBV20-1 and TRBJ2-5; 7 nucleotides match TRBD1. Germline V gene data show CDR1 as DFQATT and CDR2 as SNEGSKA (reference sequence). This CDR3 contains 14 residues. Here the CDR3 reads CSASGTEYQESQYF. The DNA for the CDR3 is TGCAGTGCTTCCGGGACAGAGTACCAAGAGAGCCAGTACTTC.

This clonotype was observed a handful of times. This rearrangement joins TRBV12-3 or TRBV12-4 to TRBJ1-2; maybe TRBD1 (6 bases). V shed 7 bases and J shed 2 bases, with 26 bases lying between them. This CDR3 has 18 residues. CDR3 bases: TGTGCCAGCATTGGAGCCCGACAGGAGTCGGAGACAAACTATGGCTACACCTTC. This translates into CASIGARQESETNYGYTF.

The V and J genes are TRBV5-1 and TRBJ2-5, with D perhaps TRBD1 (6 bases). Germline CDR1 and CDR2: SGHRS and YFSETQ. The CDR3 consists of 15 residues. V lost 4 bases and J lost 1, with 14 bases in between. Written as DNA, the CDR3 is TGCGCCAGCAGCCCGGGACACTCCATCCAAGAGACCCAGTACTTC. Translated: CASSPGHSIQETQYF.

This clonotype was seen many times. The chain combines TRBV27 with TRBJ2-5, with D unresolved. The CDR3 is 12 amino acids. CDR1 and CDR2 from the germline V gene are MNHEY and SMNVEV (reference sequence). Trimming removed 4 bases from V and 4 bases from J, with 7 bases in between. The CDR3 reads CASSSGGETQYF. The CDR3, as DNA: TGTGCCAGCAGTTCCGGTGGAGAGACCCAGTACTTC.

Ten or more counts support this clonotype. The V gene is TRBV13, the J gene TRBJ2-5, with D unclear. The CDR3 totals 13 residues. Trimming pared 3 bases from V and 0 bases from J, leaving 5 bases between. Germline lookup yields CDR1 PRHDT and CDR2 FYEKMQ (reference sequence). The CDR3 DNA is TGTGCCAGCAGCTTTCGGTACCAAGAGACCCAGTACTTC. This translates into CASSFRYQETQYF.

This clonotype appeared a few times. The gene calls are TRBV5-1 and TRBJ2-1, with 7 bases fitting TRBD2. In germline, CDR1 is SGHRS, CDR2 YFSETQ. CDR3 length: 14 amino acids. Losses at the gene ends were 4 bases for V and 8 bases for J; bases not matched to a gene: 9. The CDR3 nucleotides read TGCGCCAGCAGCCCCGGGCGACTAGCTGATGAGCAGTTCTTC. Translating it yields CASSPGRLADEQFF.

This sequence joins TRBV12-3 or TRBV12-4 and TRBJ2-7, with unresolved D. CDR3 length: 15 amino acids. The V and J ends lost 2 bases and 3 bases respectively, with 14 bases between them. CDR3 in DNA: TGTGCCAGCAGTTTAAAGGGCGGATCCATCTACGAGCAGTACTTC. Its protein is CASSLKGGSIYEQYF.

This clonotype was recorded a few times. This chain connects TRBV4-3 to TRBJ2-1; 11 bases agree with TRBD1. CDR1 and CDR2 (germline): LGHNA, YSLEER. The junction had 13 bases not matched to a gene; V was cut back by 3 bases and J by 6 bases. This CDR3 is built from 18 residues. The CDR3 DNA reads as TGCGCCAGCAGCCACGGGACAGGGGGTGATTTCGGCTTCAATGAGCAGTTCTTC. As protein: CASSHGTGGDFGFNEQFF.

The rearrangement uses TRBV12-3 or TRBV12-4 and TRBJ1-5; TRBD1 might be the D (5 bases). V dropped 7 bases and J dropped 0 bases, with 10 bases sitting between them. This CDR3 is 14 amino acids long. The CDR3 is CASTRGSSNQPQHF. CDR3 nucleotide sequence: TGTGCCAGCACCCGGGGGTCTAGCAATCAGCCCCAGCATTTT.

This sequence joins TRBV3-1 and TRBJ2-3; D unresolved. The CDR3 extends over 14 amino acids. Trimming left V 6 bases short and J 3 bases short, with 13 bases between. The germline CDR1 and CDR2 sequences are LGHDT and YNNKEL (reference sequence). In DNA form, the CDR3 reads TGTGCCAGCAGTCTCTCTCCGGATACAGATACGCAGTATTTT. It is translated as CASSLSPDTDTQYF.

This clonotype was recorded many times. V and J are TRBV12-3 or TRBV12-4 and TRBJ2-2, with D unclear. V lost 2 bases and J lost 4, with 11 bases in between. This CDR3 comprises 15 residues. The DNA for the CDR3 is TGTGCCAGCAGTTTATGGGGAATGGGCACCGGGGAGCTGTTTTTT. It codes for CASSLWGMGTGELFF.

V is TRBV7-9 and J is TRBJ2-7, with 9 bases identical to TRBD1. Germline V CDR1 and CDR2: SEHNR, FQNEAQ (reference sequence). This CDR3 region has 15 residues. V lost 1 base, J lost 5 bases, and 6 bases stayed unmatched. CDR3 loop: CASSLEGQGYNEQYF. CDR3 nucleotide sequence: TGTGCCAGCAGCTTAGAAGGACAGGGGTACAACGAGCAGTACTTC. Combining the CDR3 with reference TRBV7-9 and TRBJ2-7 gives the whole variable domain DTGVSQNPRHKITKRGQNVTFRCDPISEHNRLYWYRQTLGQGPEFLTYFQNEAQLEKSRLLSDRFSAERPKGSFSTLEIQRTEQGDSAMYLCASSLEGQGYNEQYFGPGTRLTVT.

This chain joins TRBV5-1 and TRBJ2-1; TRBD2 is a possible D gene (6 bases). Between the trimmed V and J ends, which lost 3 bases and 2 bases, there was a span of 15 bases. Germline V lookup: CDR1 SGHRS, CDR2 YFSETQ. The CDR3 runs to 16 residues. The CDR3 region is CASSSYGDSTYNEQFF. CDR3 nucleotide sequence: TGCGCCAGCAGCTCATACGGGGACTCAACCTACAATGAGCAGTTCTTC.

The CDR3 loop is CSASNLGVGQPQHF. The CDR3 coding sequence is TGCAGTGCTAGTAATTTGGGGGTGGGTCAGCCCCAGCATTTT. This chain uses TRBV20-1 with TRBJ1-5; weak D call: TRBD1 (5 bases). The V and J ends lost 3 bases and 6 bases respectively, with 15 bases between them. The CDR3 length is 14 residues. The germline gives CDR1 DFQATT, CDR2 SNEGSKA (reference sequence).

This clonotype was seen at least ten times. V and J are TRBV2 and TRBJ2-2, with 7 positions matching TRBD1. CDR1 SNHLY and CDR2 FYNNEI come from the germline V gene. The CDR3 covers 18 residues. The V gene end was trimmed by 0 bases and the J gene end by 6 bases; junction bases not matched to a gene: 13. CDR3 in DNA: TGTGCCAGCAGTGAAGCCCCTGTGAGGGGGCGACGGGCCGGGGAGCTGTTTTTT. Translating it yields CASSEAPVRGRRAGELFF. The complete variable domain, with remaining parts taken from reference TRBV2 and TRBJ2-2, reads EPEVTQTPSHQVTQMGQEVILRCVPISNHLYFYWYRQILGQKVEFLVSFYNNEISEKSEIFDDQFSVERPDGSNFTLKIRSTKLEDSAMYFCASSEAPVRGRRAGELFFGEGSRLTVL.

Only a few counts were recorded for this clonotype. V and J are TRBV7-9 and TRBJ2-7, with D perhaps matching TRBD1 (5 bases). Trimming cost V 2 bases and J 5 bases, with 10 bases left between them. Germline loops: CDR1 SEHNR, CDR2 FQNEAQ (reference sequence). CDR3 length: 13 amino acids. The CDR3 nucleotides read TGTGCCAGCAGCTTAAGGCAGGGTGACGAGCAGTACGTC. Translation gives CASSLRQGDEQYV.

This chain joins TRBV7-2 and TRBJ2-7, with 10 bases lining up with TRBD2. CDR3 length equals 15 residues. Germline assignment: CDR1 SGHTA and CDR2 FQGNSA. V shed 5 bases, J shed 2 bases, and the junction held 6 bases outside the gene matches. The CDR3 reads CASSPTSGSTYEQYF. The CDR3 coding sequence is TGTGCCAGCAGCCCGACTAGCGGGTCAACCTACGAGCAGTACTTC. Based on the CDR3 plus reference TRBV7-2 and TRBJ2-7, the full variable domain is GAGVSQSPSNKVTEKGKDVELRCDPISGHTALYWYRQSLGQGLEFLIYFQGNSAPDKSGLPSDRFSAERTGGSVSTLTIQRTQQEDSAVYLCASSPTSGSTYEQYFGPGTRLTVT.

The rearrangement uses TRBV29-1 and TRBJ2-7, with a weak D call TRBD2 (6 bases). This CDR3 is built from 13 residues. Germline V gives CDR1 SQVTM, CDR2 ANQGSEA. Deletions cut 2 bases from V and 4 bases from J, with 12 bases between. The CDR3 coding sequence is TGCAGCGTTGAAAGAGGCGGGGAGTACGAGCAGTACTTC. Its protein product is CSVERGGEYEQYF.

The CDR3 DNA reads TGTGCCAGCAGTTTCGCCTCTTGGACAGGGAGCACAGATACGCAGTATTTT. Translated, it gives CASSFASWTGSTDTQYF. V and J are TRBV12-3 or TRBV12-4 and TRBJ2-3, with 8 positions matching TRBD1. The V gene end was trimmed by 3 bases and the J gene end by 0 bases; junction bases not matched to a gene: 8. CDR3 length: 17 amino acids.

CDR3 residues: CASSWRPGPDQETQYF. The DNA for the CDR3 is TGCGCCAGCAGCTGGAGGCCAGGTCCCGACCAAGAGACCCAGTACTTC. This chain joins TRBV5-1 and TRBJ2-5; perhaps TRBD2 as D (5 bases). Per germline, CDR1 SGHRS and CDR2 YFSETQ. This CDR3 has 16 amino acids. V gave up 3 bases and J gave up 0 bases, with 15 bases separating them.